These T cell receptor beta chains were read from a single sample in a study of early stage breast cancer tumors. TCRdb keeps only in-frame clones here, not all; method: immunoSEQ multiplex PCR. This sample has under 20,000 clones, with approximately 82% found just once. The sequencing input was blood. These receptors came from a person in their 70s with breast cancer. Both conserved end residues are part of each CDR3. The size of a clone is reported for some rows only, either as once, few or many, or as a class for expanded clones.

clone size | V gene | CDR3 protein
- | TRBV6-5 | CASSYAHGAYEQYF
- | TRBV18 | CASSEGLDQPQHF
- | TRBV6-6 | CASSYQDRGRAEKLFF
- | TRBV21-1 | CASRPGQGGGNQPQHF
- | TRBV9 | CASSVAGGGYTF
once | TRBV2 | CASSVLSQYGYTF
- | TRBV4-3 | CASSQDRVNTGELFF
- | TRBV7-2 | CASSPFPLAGASTDTQYF
- | TRBV7-3 | CASSPGRTGELFF
- | TRBV27 | CASSLSGAGGELFF
- | TRBV7-9 | CASSLSTGKNSNQPQHF
once | TRBV7-9 | CASSLPGLAGPYNEQFF
- | TRBV7-2 | CASSYSGGGSTDTQYF
- | TRBV11-2 | CASSQTRRNEQFF
- | TRBV5-1 | CASSFGPASGGYTF
few | TRBV10-3 | CAIRDSTNEKLFF
once | TRBV7-9 | CASSPRQGLNTEAFF
- | TRBV19 | CASSIQGTYEQYF
- | TRBV10-3 | CAIRGDRGRSYEQYF
- | TRBV7-8 | CASSAWVTEGRPQHF
few | TRBV4-1 | CASSQEVVSGYEQYF
- | TRBV29-1 | CSVRFRTSGGDEQFF
- | TRBV5-1 | CASSLAVGGNEQFF
- | TRBV9 | CASSVVLNTGELFF
few | TRBV5-1 | CASSSTGVNSPLHF
- | TRBV7-7 | CASSRLGGAGETQYF
- | TRBV2 | CASSEISYQETQYF
- | TRBV5-6 | CASSYDNVNTQYF
- | TRBV10-3 | CAITETGTAEAFF
- | TRBV5-1 | CASSSETSKADTQYF
- | TRBV5-1 | CASSLFGGLNTEAFF
once | TRBV6-5 | CASSPGTGIGNTIYF
- | TRBV7-8 | CASSYTTSGVKVRSTDTQYF
once | TRBV2 | CASRGRSYYEQYF
few | TRBV7-2 | CASRGQGSYEQYF
- | TRBV11-3 | CASSPGTSGAIGETQYF
- | TRBV5-4 | CASSLESLTQYF
once | TRBV2 | CASGQFGGEKLFF
- | TRBV29-1 | CSVEGQGVDEQFF
- | TRBV6-4 | CASSAGQGFGYTF
- | TRBV4-3 | CASSQISTNLHNEQFF
- | TRBV5-6 | CASSLGAVNTEAFF